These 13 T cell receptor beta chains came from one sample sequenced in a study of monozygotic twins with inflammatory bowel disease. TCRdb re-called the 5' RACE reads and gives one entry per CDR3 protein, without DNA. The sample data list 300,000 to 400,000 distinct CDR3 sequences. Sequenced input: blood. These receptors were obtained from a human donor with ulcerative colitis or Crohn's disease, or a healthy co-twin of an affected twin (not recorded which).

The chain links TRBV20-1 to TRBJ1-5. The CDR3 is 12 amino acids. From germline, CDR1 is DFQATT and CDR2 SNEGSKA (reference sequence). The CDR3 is CSATATNQPQHF.

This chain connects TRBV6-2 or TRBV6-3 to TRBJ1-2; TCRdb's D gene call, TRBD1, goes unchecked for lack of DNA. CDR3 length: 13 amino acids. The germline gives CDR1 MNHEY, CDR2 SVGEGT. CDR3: CASRRTGENGYTF.

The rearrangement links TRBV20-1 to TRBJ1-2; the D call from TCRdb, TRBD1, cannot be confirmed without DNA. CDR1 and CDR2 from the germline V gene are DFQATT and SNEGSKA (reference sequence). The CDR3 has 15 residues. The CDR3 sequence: CSASGTGVRNYGYTF.

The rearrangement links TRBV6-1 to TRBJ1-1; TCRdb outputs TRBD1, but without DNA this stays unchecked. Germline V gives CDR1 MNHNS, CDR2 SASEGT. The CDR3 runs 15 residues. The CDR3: CASSEALDKGRRTFF.

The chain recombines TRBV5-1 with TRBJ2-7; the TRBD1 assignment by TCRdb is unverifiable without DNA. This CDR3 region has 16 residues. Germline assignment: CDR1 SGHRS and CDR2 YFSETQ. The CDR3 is CASSLDLGQGAREQYF.

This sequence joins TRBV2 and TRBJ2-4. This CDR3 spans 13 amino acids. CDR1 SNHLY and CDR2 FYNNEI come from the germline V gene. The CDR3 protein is CASRQLAKNIQYF.

The CDR3 loop is CASKNTGTLNTEAFF. This rearrangement joins TRBV5-1 to TRBJ1-1; TCRdb reports TRBD1, a call that lacks DNA to check it against. Germline lookup yields CDR1 SGHRS and CDR2 YFSETQ. The CDR3 length is 15 residues.

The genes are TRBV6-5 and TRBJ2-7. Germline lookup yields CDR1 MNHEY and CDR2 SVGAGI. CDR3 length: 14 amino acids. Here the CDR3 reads CASSYSKQSYEQYF.

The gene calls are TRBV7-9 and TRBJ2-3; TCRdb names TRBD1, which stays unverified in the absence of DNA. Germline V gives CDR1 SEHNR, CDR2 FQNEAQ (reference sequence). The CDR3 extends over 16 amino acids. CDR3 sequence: CASESPPPGTRDTQYF.

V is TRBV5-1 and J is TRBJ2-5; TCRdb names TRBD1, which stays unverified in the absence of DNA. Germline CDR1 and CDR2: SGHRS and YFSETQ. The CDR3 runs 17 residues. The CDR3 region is CASSLGVQHPERETQYF.

CDR3: CASSSIDSNQPQHF. The chain joins TRBV27 to TRBJ1-5. CDR3 length: 14 residues. Germline V CDR1 and CDR2: MNHEY, SMNVEV (reference sequence).

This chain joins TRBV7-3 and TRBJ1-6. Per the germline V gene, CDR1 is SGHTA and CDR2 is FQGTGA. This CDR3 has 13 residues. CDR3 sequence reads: CASSLLDNSPLHF.

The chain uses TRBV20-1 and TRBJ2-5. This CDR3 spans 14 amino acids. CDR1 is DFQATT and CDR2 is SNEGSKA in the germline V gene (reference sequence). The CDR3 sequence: CSARRGRLQETQYF.